The 8 T cell receptor beta chains below all came from one sample that was sequenced in a study of preoperative IRX-2 immunotherapy in early breast cancer. Stated treatment: preoperative locoregional IRX-2 cytokine immunotherapy. This table comes from immunoSEQ multiplex PCR, and its TCRdb copy is limited to in-frame clones, with some not included. The sample lists approximately 24,000 clones, roughly 89% occurring once. Sample: tumor tissue, taken after IRX-2 immunotherapy. These receptor sequences come from a human donor with breast cancer.

The chain employs TRBV5-6 and TRBJ2-7; the match to TRBD1 covers 7 bases. This CDR3 contains 15 residues. Germline V gene data show CDR1 as SGHDT and CDR2 as YYEEEE. J was trimmed by 3 bases and V by 1 base; bases with no gene match: 7. The CDR3 region has the DNA TGTGCCAGCAGCTTGTATTCCCGACAGGGCTACGAGCAGTACGTC. Protein sequence: CASSLYSRQGYEQYV.

This clone was seen a few times. The chain is built from TRBV6-4 and TRBJ1-6; 8 bases align to TRBD1. From germline, CDR1 is MRHNA and CDR2 SNTAGT. J was trimmed by 9 bases and V by 6 bases; bases with no gene match: 7. The CDR3 covers 14 residues. CDR3 in DNA: TGTGCCAGCAGCACTAGACAGGGGAGTTCACCCCTCCACTTT. It is translated as CASSTRQGSSPLHF.

CDR3 sequence: CASSFVGSGNTGELFF. For the CDR3, the DNA is TGTGCCAGCAGTTTTGTAGGTAGCGGGAACACCGGGGAGCTGTTTTTT. The chain recombines TRBV27 with TRBJ2-2, with D possibly matching TRBD2 (6 bases). The germline V and J ends were trimmed by 3 bases and 1 base, with 12 bases remaining between them. Germline CDR1 MNHEY, CDR2 SMNVEV (reference sequence). This CDR3 region has 16 residues.

The CDR3 region is CASSRGGLQGNYGYTF. CDR3 sequence (DNA): TGTGCCAGCAGCCGCGGGGGCCTACAGGGGAACTATGGCTACACCTTC. V usage is TRBV11-2 and J usage is TRBJ1-2; 7 bases fit TRBD1. Germline values: CDR1 SGHAT, CDR2 FQNNGV. V lost 5 bases to trimming and J lost 2 bases; unmatched junction nucleotides: 11. The CDR3 consists of 16 residues.

V and J are TRBV6-5 and TRBJ1-4, with TRBD1 matching 9 bases. The junction had 3 bases not matched to a gene; V was cut back by 0 bases and J by 7 bases. This CDR3 contains 15 residues. From germline, CDR1 is MNHEY and CDR2 SVGAGI. The CDR3: CASSYSTGGLEKLFF. CDR3 nucleotides: TGTGCCAGCAGTTACTCTACAGGGGGCCTTGAAAAACTGTTTTTT.

The chain is built from TRBV9 and TRBJ2-3; 12 bases are a match to TRBD2. Germline V gene sequence: CDR1 SGDLS, CDR2 YYNGEE. The junction had 11 bases not matched to a gene; V was cut back by 0 bases and J by 6 bases. This CDR3 has 18 residues. The CDR3 is CASSVENGLAGRWDTQYF. The DNA for the CDR3 is TGTGCCAGCAGCGTAGAAAATGGACTAGCGGGGCGTTGGGATACGCAGTATTTT. The full variable domain, with the rest looked up from reference TRBV9 and TRBJ2-3, is DSGVTQTPKHLITATGQRVTLRCSPRSGDLSVYWYQQSLDQGLQFLIQYYNGEERAKGNILERFSAQQFPDLHSELNLSSLELGDSALYFCASSVENGLAGRWDTQYFGPGTRLTVL.

The chain employs TRBV5-4 and TRBJ2-3; 10 positions match TRBD2. CDR3 size: 16 residues. J was trimmed by 4 bases and V by 4 bases; bases with no gene match: 9. CDR1 is SGHNT, CDR2 YYREEE, per germline (reference sequence). The chain's CDR3 is CASSPVAGGIADTQYF. The CDR3, as DNA: TGTGCCAGCAGCCCCGTAGCGGGGGGAATCGCAGATACGCAGTATTTT.

This chain connects TRBV5-6 to TRBJ1-6; 10 bases fit TRBD1. This CDR3 region has 18 residues. Germline lookup yields CDR1 SGHDT and CDR2 YYEEEE. J was trimmed by 14 bases and V by 1 base; bases with no gene match: 18. The CDR3 sequence is CASSLSRTGGGGISTLHF. CDR3 coding DNA: TGTGCCAGCAGCTTGTCTCGGACAGGGGGGGGCGGGATTTCGACCCTCCACTTT.